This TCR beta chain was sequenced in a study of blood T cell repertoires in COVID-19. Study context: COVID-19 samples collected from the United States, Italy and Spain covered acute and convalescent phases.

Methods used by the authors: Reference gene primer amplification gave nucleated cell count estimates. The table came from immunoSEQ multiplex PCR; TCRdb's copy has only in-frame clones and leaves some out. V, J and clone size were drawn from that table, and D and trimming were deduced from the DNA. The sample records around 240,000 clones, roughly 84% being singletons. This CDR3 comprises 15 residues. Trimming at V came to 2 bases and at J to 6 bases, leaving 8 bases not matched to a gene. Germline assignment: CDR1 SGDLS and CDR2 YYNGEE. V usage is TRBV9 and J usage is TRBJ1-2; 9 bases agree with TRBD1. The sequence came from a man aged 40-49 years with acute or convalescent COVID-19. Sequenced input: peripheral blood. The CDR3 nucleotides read TGTGCCAGCAGCGTGGGGGGGACAGGGCTCAATGGCTACACCTTC. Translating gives CASSVGGTGLNGYTF.